The sequence of this T cell receptor (beta chain) was determined in a study of blood T cell repertoires in COVID-19. Looking at the study overall: PBMCs, B-cell-depleted T cells, or T cells were the source of the cDNA or gDNA that made up the material.

Authors' data handling: Counts of nucleated cells, estimated from reference gene primer amplification, were obtained. Profiled with immunoSEQ multiplex PCR; TCRdb holds only in-frame clones, not every one. V and J calls and clone size are as listed in that table; D and trimming were resolved from the DNA. The sample records some 83,000 clones, approximately 82% being singletons. As to this clone: In the same sample, other DNA sequences code for this CDR3.

The CDR3 is 14 amino acids. The germline CDR1 and CDR2 sequences are LNHDA and SQIVND (reference sequence). The material sequenced was peripheral blood. This sequence originates from a human donor in a cohort sampled during active COVID-19. J is TRBJ2-3 and V is TRBV19, with 8 bases identical to TRBD2. The CDR3 DNA reads as TGTGCTTCGGGGGCGGGGGGAAGCACAGATACGCAGTATTTT. It specifies CASGAGGSTDTQYF.